The 6 T cell receptor beta chains below all came from one sample that was sequenced in a study of shared T cell receptors in the human thymus. Libraries were prepared by immunoSEQ multiplex PCR; TCRdb keeps only in-frame clonotypes and omits some of them. Here the sample spans hundreds of thousands of clones, around 89% being singletons. These data are also associated with another study on human thymus T cells.

The sample consisted of thymocytes. All receptors derive from a boy under two years old with a congenital heart defect.

The chain uses TRBV6-4 and TRBJ2-7, with 12 positions matching TRBD2. Germline CDR1 reads MRHNA; CDR2 reads SNTAGT. The CDR3 extends over 16 amino acids. V gave up 3 bases and J gave up 4 bases; unmatched junction bases: 7. CDR3 coding DNA: TGTGCCAGCAGTGAGTCGACTAGCGGGAGTCAATACGAGCAGTACTTC. It yields the protein CASSESTSGSQYEQYF.

Comment on this clone: Other DNA sequences in the sample encode the same CDR3. The CDR3 DNA sequence: TGTGCCAGCAGTCGACAGGGGAACTATGGCTACACCTTC. This codes for CASSRQGNYGYTF. The chain links TRBV27 to TRBJ1-2; 8 bases align to TRBD1. Trimming cost V 5 bases and J 2 bases; bases outside gene matches: 1. The CDR3 runs 13 residues. Germline V gene data show CDR1 as MNHEY and CDR2 as SMNVEV (reference sequence).

The rearrangement links TRBV5-5 to TRBJ2-7; no definite D call. The V end was cut by 4 bases, the J end by 2 bases, with 7 bases between. The CDR3 runs to 12 residues. Germline V gives CDR1 SGHKS, CDR2 YYEKEE (reference sequence). The CDR3 region has the DNA TGTGCCAGCAGCCTTAGCCCCTACGAGCAGTACTTC. Its translation is CASSLSPYEQYF.

The rearrangement joins TRBV10-1 to TRBJ2-4; D remains ambiguous. This CDR3 region has 11 residues. Germline lookup yields CDR1 WNHNN and CDR2 SYGVQD (reference sequence). Trimming left V 2 bases short and J 7 bases short, with 3 bases between. The CDR3 here is CASSERNIQYF. CDR3 DNA sequence: TGCGCCAGCAGTGAGCGGAACATTCAGTACTTC.

This chain connects TRBV29-1 to TRBJ1-1; TRBD1 agrees at 9 bases. CDR3 length: 11 amino acids. J was trimmed by 11 bases and V by 7 bases; bases with no gene match: 8. The germline gives CDR1 SQVTM, CDR2 ANQGSEA. The DNA of the CDR3 is TGCAGCGCGGGACAGGGTGTGAGGGCTTTCTTT. Protein: CSAGQGVRAFF.

This chain uses TRBV9 with TRBJ2-1, with D tentatively TRBD2 (6 bases). With 3 bases removed from V and 5 bases from J, the gap between germline ends came to 15 bases. The CDR3 extends over 15 amino acids. CDR1 and CDR2 (germline): SGDLS, YYNGEE. In DNA, the CDR3 is TGTGCCAGCAGCGAGGAAGCTAGCGCCCACAATGAGCAGTTCTTC. Amino acid sequence: CASSEEASAHNEQFF.